The 2 T cell receptor beta chains in this list originate from one sample, sequenced in a study of T cells after yellow fever vaccination. From the 5' RACE reads, TCRdb called clonotypes with MiXCR, one entry per CDR3 protein. The table records some 350,000 distinct CDR3 sequences, around 3.9% of them present only once. This specimen was PBMCs, taken 5 days after the yellow fever booster vaccination. Source of these receptors: a young man who received the YFV17D yellow fever vaccine.

This clonotype has ten or more counts. The rearrangement uses TRBV5-1 and TRBJ2-3; D ambiguous. The germline CDR1 and CDR2 sequences are SGHRS and YFSETQ. V lost 4 bases and J lost 5, with 8 bases in between. The CDR3 is 12 amino acids. The CDR3 protein is CASSIAEDTQYF. In nucleotides, the CDR3 is TGCGCCAGCAGCATAGCAGAAGATACGCAGTATTTT. The entire variable domain, with the rest obtained from reference TRBV5-1 and TRBJ2-3, is as follows: KAGVTQTPRYLIKTRGQQVTLSCSPISGHRSVSWYQQTPGQGLQFLFEYFSETQRNKGNFPGRFSGRQFSNSRSEMNVSTLELGDSALYLCASSIAEDTQYFGPGTRLTVL.

A few counts support this clonotype. This rearrangement joins TRBV7-2 to TRBJ2-3, with 13 bases fitting TRBD2. The CDR3 extends over 17 amino acids. Looked up from germline, CDR1 is SGHTA and CDR2 is FQGNSA. After removal of 0 bases from V and 5 bases from J, the junction contained 5 bases not matched to a gene. CDR3 amino acids: CASSLAGTSGAQDTQYF. DNA of the CDR3: TGTGCCAGCAGCTTAGCGGGGACTAGCGGGGCTCAAGATACGCAGTATTTT.